The 4 T cell receptor beta chains below were found in one sample sequenced in a study of T cell changes during pregnancy in multiple sclerosis. Data came from immunoSEQ multiplex PCR; TCRdb stores just in-frame clones and leaves some out. The profile shows approximately 69,000 clones, about 94% of them singletons. The starting material was peripheral blood, obtained in the third trimester of pregnancy. Source of these receptors: a female donor with multiple sclerosis, enrolled in a pregnancy study.

The chain links TRBV7-2 to TRBJ1-4; D perhaps matches TRBD1 (5 bases). In germline, CDR1 is SGHTA, CDR2 FQGNSA. The ends were cut back, 1 base at V and 7 bases at J, with 10 bases in the middle. The CDR3 is made up of 14 amino acids. CDR3 region: CASSLGPGGEKLFF. CDR3 nucleotides: TGTGCCAGCAGCTTAGGGCCCGGGGGTGAAAAACTGTTTTTT. The full variable domain, with the rest looked up from reference TRBV7-2 and TRBJ1-4, is GAGVSQSPSNKVTEKGKDVELRCDPISGHTALYWYRQSLGQGLEFLIYFQGNSAPDKSGLPSDRFSAERTGGSVSTLTIQRTQQEDSAVYLCASSLGPGGEKLFFGSGTQLSVL.

This chain joins TRBV7-3 and TRBJ2-5, with 7 bases aligning to TRBD2. This CDR3 has 16 residues. J gave up 7 bases and V 0 bases, and 11 bases lay outside the gene matches. Germline V gene sequence: CDR1 SGHTA, CDR2 FQGTGA. This CDR3 is CASSLTPGGVRATQYF. The CDR3 nucleotides read TGTGCCAGCAGCTTAACTCCTGGGGGGGTTCGGGCGACCCAGTACTTC.

V gene TRBV10-3 combines with J gene TRBJ1-2; D possibly corresponds to TRBD1 (5 bases). The germline V gene has CDR1 ENHRY and CDR2 SYGVKD. The CDR3 runs 12 residues. V lost 3 bases to trimming and J lost 6 bases, with 8 bases between them. In DNA form, the CDR3 reads TGTGCCATCAGTGATCCAGGGAATGGCTACACCTTC. Encoded protein: CAISDPGNGYTF.

The chain combines TRBV15 with TRBJ2-7; 10 positions match TRBD2. Per the germline V gene, CDR1 is LNHNV and CDR2 is YYDKDF (reference sequence). The CDR3 consists of 17 residues. With V trimmed by 1 base and J by 1 base, 7 bases remained unmatched. Written as DNA, the CDR3 is TGTGCCACCAGCAGAGTGAGCGGGGGGGCTGTGTCCTACGAGCAGTACTTC. It codes for CATSRVSGGAVSYEQYF.